This T cell receptor beta chain appears in the sequencing data of a study of T cell responses to AZD1222 COVID-19 vaccine. About the research overall: Analysis merged second doses at about 4 or about 12 weeks. Findings of the study overall: The breadth and depth of Spike-specific TCRs increased once two AZD1222 doses had been given. Nearly half of the spike-specific TCRs reportedly recognize variant regions that carry no mutations.

Sequencing was performed with immunoSEQ multiplex PCR; in TCRdb, only in-frame clones are kept and a portion is missing. The data hold over 110,000 clones, with 85% to 95% observed a single time. As concerns this clone: No antigen is known for it.

The CDR3 sequence is 14 residues long. Germline V gene lookup returns CDR1 ENHRY and CDR2 SYGVKD. Losses at the gene ends were 7 bases for V and 6 bases for J; bases not matched to a gene: 6. The origin of this receptor is an adult in good health. The chain is built from TRBV10-3 and TRBJ2-2; 9 bases align to TRBD2. The sample consisted of peripheral blood, taken on day 0 of AZD1222 vaccination. The CDR3, as DNA: TGTGCCATCAACTTTGGCGGGGGGGCCGGGGAGCTGTTTTTT. Encoded protein: CAINFGGGAGELFF.